This T cell receptor beta chain was identified in a study of CD8 T cells in Susac syndrome. To note about this clonotype: Its antigen is still unknown.

Random hexamers were used to reverse transcribe roughly 0.45 to 1 ug of RNA. TCRdb re-called the immunoSEQ multiplex PCR reads through MiXCR, storing one row per CDR3 protein. The sample carries under 150,000 distinct CDR3 sequences, 95% recorded once. Germline lookup yields CDR1 LNHDA and CDR2 SQIVND (reference sequence). Trimming pared 7 bases from V and 4 bases from J, leaving 13 bases between. This CDR3 is 13 amino acids long. The study's findings and limits: As acknowledged by the study, its TCR sequencing and HLA analysis included a relatively small number of individuals.

Sequencing of TCR beta was performed on blood CD8+ T cells and on blood CD4+ T cells. The sample taken for sequencing was CD4+ T cells from PBMCs. This chain links TRBV19 with TRBJ1-1; D uncertain. The receptor's source is a human donor with Susac syndrome. The CDR3 protein is CASTDGPGTEAFF. Here the CDR3 DNA reads TGTGCCAGTACCGATGGGCCCGGCACTGAAGCTTTCTTT.